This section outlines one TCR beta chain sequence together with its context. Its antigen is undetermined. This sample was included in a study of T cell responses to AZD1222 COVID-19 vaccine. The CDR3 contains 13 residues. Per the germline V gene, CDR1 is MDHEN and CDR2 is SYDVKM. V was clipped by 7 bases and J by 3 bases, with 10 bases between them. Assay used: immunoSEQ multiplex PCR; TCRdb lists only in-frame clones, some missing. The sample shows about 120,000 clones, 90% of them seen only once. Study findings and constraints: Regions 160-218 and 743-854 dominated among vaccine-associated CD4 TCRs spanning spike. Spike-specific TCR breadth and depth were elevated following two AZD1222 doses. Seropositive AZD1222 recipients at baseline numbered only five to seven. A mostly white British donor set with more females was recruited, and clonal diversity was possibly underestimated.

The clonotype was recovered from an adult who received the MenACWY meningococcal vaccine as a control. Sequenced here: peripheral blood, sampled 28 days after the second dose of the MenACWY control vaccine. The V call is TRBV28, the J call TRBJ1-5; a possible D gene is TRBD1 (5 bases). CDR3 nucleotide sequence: TGTGCCAGCATTAAGGGGACCAATCAGCCCCAGCATTTT. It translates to CASIKGTNQPQHF. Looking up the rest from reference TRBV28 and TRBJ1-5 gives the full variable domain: DVKVTQSSRYLVKRTGEKVFLECVQDMDHENMFWYRQDPGLGLRLIYFSYDVKMKEKGDIPEGYSVSREKKERFSLILESASTNQTSMYLCASIKGTNQPQHFGDGTRLSIL.